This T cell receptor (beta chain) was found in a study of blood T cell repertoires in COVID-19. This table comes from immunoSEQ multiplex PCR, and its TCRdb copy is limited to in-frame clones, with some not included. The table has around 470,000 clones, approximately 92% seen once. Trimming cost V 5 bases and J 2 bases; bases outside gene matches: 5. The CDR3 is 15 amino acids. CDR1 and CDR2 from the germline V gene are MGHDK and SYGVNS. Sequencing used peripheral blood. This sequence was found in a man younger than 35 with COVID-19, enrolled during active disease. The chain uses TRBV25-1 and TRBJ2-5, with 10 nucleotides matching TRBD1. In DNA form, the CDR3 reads TGTGCCAGCAGTCACGGACAGGGGGAACAAGAGACCCAGTACTTC. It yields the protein CASSHGQGEQETQYF.